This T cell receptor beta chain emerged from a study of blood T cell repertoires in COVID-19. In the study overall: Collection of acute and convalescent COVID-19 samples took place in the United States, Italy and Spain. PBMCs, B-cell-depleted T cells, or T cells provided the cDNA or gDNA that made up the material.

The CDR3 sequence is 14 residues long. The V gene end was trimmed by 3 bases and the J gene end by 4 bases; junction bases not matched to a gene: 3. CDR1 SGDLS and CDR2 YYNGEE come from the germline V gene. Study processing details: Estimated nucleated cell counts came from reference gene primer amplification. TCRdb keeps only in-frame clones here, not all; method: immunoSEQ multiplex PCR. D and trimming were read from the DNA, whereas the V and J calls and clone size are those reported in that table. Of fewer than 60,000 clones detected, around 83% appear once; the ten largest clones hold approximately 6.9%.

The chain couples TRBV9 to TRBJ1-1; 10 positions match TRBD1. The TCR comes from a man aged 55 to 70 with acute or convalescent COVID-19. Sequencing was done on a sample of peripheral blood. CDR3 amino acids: CASSAGDRGTEAFF. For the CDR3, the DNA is TGTGCCAGCAGCGCGGGGGACAGGGGCACTGAAGCTTTCTTT.